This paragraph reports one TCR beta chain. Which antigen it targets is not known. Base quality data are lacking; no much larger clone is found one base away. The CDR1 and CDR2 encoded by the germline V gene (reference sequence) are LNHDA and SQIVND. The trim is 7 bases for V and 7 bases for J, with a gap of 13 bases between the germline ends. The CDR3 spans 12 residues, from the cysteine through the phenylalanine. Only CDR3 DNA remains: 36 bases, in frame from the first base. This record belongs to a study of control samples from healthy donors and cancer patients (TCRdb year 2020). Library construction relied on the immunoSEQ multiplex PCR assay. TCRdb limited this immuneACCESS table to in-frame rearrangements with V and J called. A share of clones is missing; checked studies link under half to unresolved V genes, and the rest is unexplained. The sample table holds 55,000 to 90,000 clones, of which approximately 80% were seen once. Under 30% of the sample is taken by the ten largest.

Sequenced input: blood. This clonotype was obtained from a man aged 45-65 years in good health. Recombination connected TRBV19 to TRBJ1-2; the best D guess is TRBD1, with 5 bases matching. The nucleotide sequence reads TGTGCCAGTATAGGAGGGGAGGTTGGCTACACCTTC. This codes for CASIGGEVGYTF.